The T cell receptor (beta chain) under discussion was sequenced for a study of T cell repertoires in cytomegalovirus infection. Study-level information: HLA-B-restricted CMV epitopes that are well studied were used alongside recently identified HLA-C-restricted ones. Shared public TCR beta signatures pointed to both CMV infection and a matching HLA type.

TCRdb passed the reads through MiXCR, listing each CDR3 protein once. The repertoire consists of a few hundred thousand distinct CDR3 sequences, with about 40% occurring once and the leading ten covering around 50%. Study-wide results and caveats: Based on cumulative public TCR beta family frequency, carriers of CMV plus the relevant HLA were identified. Clonotype analysis showed dominance of the ex vivo response by HLA-C-restricted CMV-specific TCR beta clonotypes.

The V segment lost 0 bases and the J segment 1 base; nucleotides outside the gene matches: 2. The CDR3 covers 16 residues. The germline gives CDR1 MNHNY, CDR2 SVGAGI (reference sequence). As to this clonotype: Its antigen is not known.

The chain carries TRBV6-6 and TRBJ2-5, with TRBD2 matching 10 bases. The sample consisted of cultured PBMCs, taken from culture after CMV antigen stimulation. This sequence was found in a human donor in good health (CMV status not recorded). Some clones in this sample may be carry-over from other donors' samples. This CDR3 is CASSYSGLAAQETQYF. The CDR3 nucleotides read TGTGCCAGCAGTTACTCTGGACTAGCGGCCCAAGAGACCCAGTACTTC.